The source of this TCR beta chain is a study of CXCR3-negative and CXCR3-positive naive CD8 T cells. There are 12 residues in the CDR3. Germline V gene lookup returns CDR1 MGHRA and CDR2 YSYEKL. Measured by frequency, this clonotype is medium-sized. Its antigen is unknown. Findings and caveats of the study: Greater hydrophobicity was found in TRB CDR3s of CXCR3-positive naive cells than of CXCR3-negative naive cells.

All TRB cDNA libraries came from 5' RACE performed with UMI labels. Each CDR3 protein gets one entry in TCRdb, which reprocessed the 5' RACE reads and gives no DNA. This sample's table reports about 6,800 distinct CDR3 sequences. The chain employs TRBV4-1 and TRBJ2-1. The source of this sequence is a human donor in good health. Some clones in this sample may be carry-over from other donors' samples. Input material: naive CXCR3+ CD8+ T cells from blood. Subset described: CD45RO-CCR7+CD27+CD95- naive CD8+ T cells expressing CXCR3 (TNR3+). The CDR3 reads CASSQTSNEQFF.